The rows below give T cell receptor beta chains drawn from one sample of a study of blood T cells in healthy people across ages. One entry per CDR3 protein, called by TCRdb with MiXCR from the 5' RACE reads. The sample contains around 800,000 distinct CDR3 sequences, 55% to 65% of which appear only once. The specimen sequenced was blood. The source of these receptors is a man aged 25 to 40 in good health. Both conserved end residues are part of each CDR3. D genes are given only for firm matches. Not all rows give a size; the values are once, few, many and, for expanded clones, a class.

v_call	d_call	clone_size	j_call	cdr3_nt	cdr3_aa
TRBV5-1	TRBD1	NA	TRBJ2-1	TGCGCCAGCAGCTTGGGACAGGGGAGAACCAATGAGCAGTTCTTC	CASSLGQGRTNEQFF
TRBV27	NA	NA	TRBJ2-7	TGTGCCAGCAGAACAGAGGACTCCTACGAGCAGTACTTC	CASRTEDSYEQYF
TRBV6-2/TRBV6-3	NA	once	TRBJ1-5	TGTGCCAGCAGTTATTTCAGGGATTATAATCAGCCCCAGCATTTT	CASSYFRDYNQPQHF
TRBV5-1	NA	once	TRBJ1-2	TGCGCCAGCAGCTCTTCATTGAACAGGGAGGTTCACGGCTACACCTTC	CASSSSLNREVHGYTF
TRBV12-3/TRBV12-4	TRBD2	NA	TRBJ2-7	TGTGCCAGCAGCATGGGACTAGCGGGGGACGAGCAGTACTTC	CASSMGLAGDEQYF
TRBV12-3/TRBV12-4	NA	few	TRBJ2-5	TGTGCCAGCAGTTTTAGTCAACAAGAGACCCAGTACTTC	CASSFSQQETQYF
TRBV3-1	TRBD2	NA	TRBJ2-3	TGTGCCAGCAGCCAAGAGGGAGCGGGGGAATCAGATACGCAGTATTTT	CASSQEGAGESDTQYF
TRBV7-9	TRBD2	NA	TRBJ2-1	TGTGCCAGCGGAGCGGGGGGAAATAACAATGAGCAGTTCTTC	CASGAGGNNNEQFF
TRBV20-1	TRBD1	NA	TRBJ2-7	TGCAGTGCTTCGACAGGGGGCTCCGGGGAGACGGGCTACGAGCAGTACTTC	CSASTGGSGETGYEQYF
TRBV12-3/TRBV12-4	TRBD1	NA	TRBJ2-7	TGTGCCAGCAGTTTAAGGGACAGGGGGCTGGACGAGCAGTACTTC	CASSLRDRGLDEQYF
TRBV18	NA	NA	TRBJ2-7	TGTGCCAGCTCACCAACGGGGGACAGCTCCTACGAGCAGTACTTC	CASSPTGDSSYEQYF
TRBV7-2	NA	NA	TRBJ2-7	TGTGCCAGCAGCTTAGGCTTTGGTAGGGAACTCTTCTACGAGCAGTACTTC	CASSLGFGRELFYEQYF
TRBV10-3	NA	few	TRBJ1-2	TGTGCCATCAACCCCGGCAGGGGAGGATATGGCTACACCTTC	CAINPGRGGYGYTF
TRBV20-1	NA	NA	TRBJ2-7	TGCAGTGCTGAACCGTACCAACGCAGAACCTACGAGCAGTACTTC	CSAEPYQRRTYEQYF
TRBV20-1	NA	NA	TRBJ2-3	TGCAGTGCTAGAGATGGGGGCTTCACTAGCACAGATACGCAGTATTTT	CSARDGGFTSTDTQYF
TRBV2	TRBD2	NA	TRBJ2-3	TGTGCCAGCAGTGAACGGGGAGGGGCCACAGATACGCAGTATTTT	CASSERGGATDTQYF
TRBV6-4	TRBD1	few	TRBJ1-5	TGTGCCAGCAGTGAGGAAGAGGGGGCCAATCAGCCCCAGCATTTT	CASSEEEGANQPQHF
TRBV7-3	NA	few	TRBJ2-1	TGTGCCAGCAGTCCCGGACCCCCCCGGACGATGAGCTCCTACAATGAGCAGTTCTTC	CASSPGPPRTMSSYNEQFF
TRBV4-3	NA	NA	TRBJ1-2	TGCGCCAGCAGCCACCCGGGAGGCTACACCTTC	CASSHPGGYTF
TRBV2	TRBD2	NA	TRBJ2-1	TGTGCCAGCAGTGTGGGACTACCGAGCTACAATGAGCAGTTCTTC	CASSVGLPSYNEQFF
TRBV27	TRBD1	NA	TRBJ2-7	TGTGCCAGCAGTTCTAGGCGGGACAGGGTCACCTACGAGCAGTACTTC	CASSSRRDRVTYEQYF
TRBV11-2	TRBD1	few	TRBJ2-1	TGTGCCAGCAGCCAGTGGGACAGGGAGGCTTCCTACAATGAGCAGTTCTTC	CASSQWDREASYNEQFF
TRBV7-9	TRBD1	NA	TRBJ1-4	TGTGCCAGCCGTGGACAGGGAGGGAGCGCAACTAATGAAAAACTGTTTTTT	CASRGQGGSATNEKLFF
TRBV12-3/TRBV12-4	TRBD2	few	TRBJ2-5	TGTGCCAGCAGTTTTGCGGGACTAGGGGTGGAGACCCAGTACTTC	CASSFAGLGVETQYF
TRBV4-3	TRBD2	NA	TRBJ2-1	TGCGCCAGCAGCCCCGGGACTAGCCGAAGCAATGAGCAGTTCTTC	CASSPGTSRSNEQFF
TRBV7-2	NA	NA	TRBJ2-6	TGTGCCAGCAGCCTAGGACTGTTCTCTGGGGCCAACGTCCTGACTTTC	CASSLGLFSGANVLTF
TRBV7-7	NA	NA	TRBJ2-7	TGTGCCAGCAGCCCCGCATTACGCTCCTACGAGCAGTACTTC	CASSPALRSYEQYF
TRBV3-1	NA	NA	TRBJ2-3	TGTGCCAGCAGCCGCGGGCTACCCGGGACTGGCGGGGATACGCAGTATTTT	CASSRGLPGTGGDTQYF
TRBV21-1	NA	NA	TRBJ1-5	TGTGCCAGCAAAGGCACAGCCAATCAGCCCCAGCATTTT	CASKGTANQPQHF
TRBV7-2	NA	NA	TRBJ1-4	TGTGCCAGCAGCTTTTATGTCAGTGAAAAACTGTTTTTT	CASSFYVSEKLFF
TRBV7-9	TRBD2	few	TRBJ2-3	TGTGCCAGCAGCGAGGCTAGCGGGGGGGCCATGGATACGCAGTATTTT	CASSEASGGAMDTQYF
TRBV7-3	TRBD1	once	TRBJ1-2	TGTGCCAGCAGCTTAAGCCAGGACAGGGGGCAGCAGGGCTACACCTTC	CASSLSQDRGQQGYTF
TRBV4-2	TRBD1	NA	TRBJ2-3	TGTGCCAGCAGCCAAGAAAACAGGGGAGTCACAGATACGCAGTATTTT	CASSQENRGVTDTQYF
TRBV12-3/TRBV12-4	TRBD1	NA	TRBJ2-7	TGTGCCAGCAGTCACGGGACAGGAGGGACCTACGAGCAGTACTTC	CASSHGTGGTYEQYF
TRBV14	NA	NA	TRBJ2-5	TGTGCCAGCAGCCAATTTCGGGGTCCCGAGACCCAGTACTTC	CASSQFRGPETQYF
TRBV3-1	NA	NA	TRBJ2-6	TGTGCCAGCAGCCAAGATGGACGGATTCTAAGCTCTGGGGCCAACGTCCTGACTTTC	CASSQDGRILSSGANVLTF
TRBV6-1	NA	NA	TRBJ1-6	TGTGCCAGCAGTGAAAGCTCCCCGGCTTGGTCACCCCTCCACTTT	CASSESSPAWSPLHF
TRBV10-3	NA	NA	TRBJ2-7	TGTGCCATCAGTGAGTCTAGGGGGGTTGGGACAGAATACGAGCAGTACTTC	CAISESRGVGTEYEQYF
TRBV18	NA	NA	TRBJ2-5	TGTGCCAGCTCACCCTACGGGGATCCAGAGACCCAGTACTTC	CASSPYGDPETQYF
TRBV2	TRBD1	few	TRBJ2-1	TGTGCCAGTTTGGACAGGGTTGACAATGAGCAGTTCTTC	CASLDRVDNEQFF
TRBV20-1	NA	once	TRBJ2-5	TGCAGTGTTAGAAAACCGGGTCTAAAATCGGAAGAGCAGTACTTC	CSVRKPGLKSEEQYF
TRBV7-8	NA	NA	TRBJ1-4	TGTGCCAGCAGCTCCGATTGGGAAAAACTGTTTTTT	CASSSDWEKLFF
TRBV5-4	NA	NA	TRBJ1-4	TGTGCCAGCAGCTTCACAGCCTCAACTAATGAAAAACTGTTTTTT	CASSFTASTNEKLFF
TRBV30	TRBD2	few	TRBJ2-2	TGTGCCTGGAGTCGGGGGGGGCCCACCGGGGAGCTGTTTTTT	CAWSRGGPTGELFF
TRBV24-1	NA	NA	TRBJ2-1	TGTGCCACCAGTGATAACATGGGTCACCATGAGCAGTTCTTC	CATSDNMGHHEQFF
TRBV11-1	NA	NA	TRBJ2-7	TGTGCCAGCAGCCCCGGGACATCGGGCCACTACGAGCAGTACTTC	CASSPGTSGHYEQYF
TRBV6-5	NA	NA	TRBJ2-5	TGTGCCAGCAGTTGGGGTCTCTGGACAGCAGCCAAAGAGACCCAGTACTTC	CASSWGLWTAAKETQYF
TRBV6-2/TRBV6-3	NA	NA	TRBJ2-7	TGTGCCAGCAGTTACTCGATTTTGGACAGCTACGAGCAGTACTTC	CASSYSILDSYEQYF
TRBV29-1	NA	NA	TRBJ2-1	TGCAGCGTTGGACACCAAGAGACCCAGTTCTTC	CSVGHQETQFF
TRBV7-9	TRBD1	NA	TRBJ2-4	TGTGCCAGCAGCCAAAGACAGGGACCGAACATTCAGTACTTC	CASSQRQGPNIQYF
TRBV20-1	NA	NA	TRBJ1-5	TGCAGTGCTAGAGCAGGGAGACACCTAGATTGGTTTGTGGATCAGCCCCAGCAATTT	CSARAGRHLDWFVDQPQQF
TRBV10-2	NA	NA	TRBJ2-1	TGCGCCAGCAGTGAGTCGCATGAGCAGTTCTTC	CASSESHEQFF
TRBV10-3	NA	few	TRBJ2-3	TGTGCCATCAGTGGTAGAGATCCGGATACGCAGTATTTT	CAISGRDPDTQYF
TRBV7-9	TRBD2	NA	TRBJ2-7	TGTGCCAGCACCGGGACTAGCGGGGTTACCTACGAGCAGTACTTC	CASTGTSGVTYEQYF
TRBV30	NA	NA	TRBJ2-4	TGTGCCTGGAGTCCTCTTGGGGGGTGGAGAAGCATTCAGTACTTC	CAWSPLGGWRSIQYF